This is a list of T cell receptor beta chains from one sample in a study of cytotoxic CD8 clonotypes in ibrutinib-treated CLL. TCRdb's table, derived via immunoSEQ multiplex PCR, lists solely in-frame clones and lacks some. Here the sample spans about 310,000 clones, 80% being singletons. Material: PBMCs, obtained before ibrutinib treatment. The receptors originated from a human donor with chronic lymphocytic leukemia. The CDR3 runs from the conserved cysteine through the conserved F or W. The D gene is left open where the match is weak. Size tells how often a clone was seen (once, few, many) or the class of an expanded clone, and some rows leave it out.

TRBJ2-1,TRBV9,TRBD2,.,TGTGCCAGCAGCGTACAAAGCGGGAGGGCCCCCAATGAGCAGTTCTTC,CASSVQSGRAPNEQFF
TRBJ1-1,TRBV28,.,once,TGTGCCAGCACACCCCATCGACAGGTCCTCGCTGAAGCTTTCTTT,CASTPHRQVLAEAFF
TRBJ1-2,TRBV29-1,.,.,TGCAGCGTTGAAGATCGAAGAAGGTCTAACTATGGCTACACCTTC,CSVEDRRRSNYGYTF
TRBJ2-1,TRBV7-3,.,.,TGTGCCAGCAGCTTAAGTGCTGGTGAGCAGTTCTTC,CASSLSAGEQFF
TRBJ2-2,TRBV10-3,.,.,TGTGCCATCAGTGAGACCCAAAACACCGGGGAGCTGTTTTTT,CAISETQNTGELFF
TRBJ2-2,TRBV9,.,.,TGTGCCAGCAGCGTAGGGGCGGGACTTTCGAACACCGGGGAGCTGTTTTTT,CASSVGAGLSNTGELFF
TRBJ1-2,TRBV5-1,.,.,TGCGAGGAGTCGGGGGCTGATAACTATGGCTACACCTTC,CEESGADNYGYTF
TRBJ1-1,TRBV28,TRBD1,.,TGTGCCAGCAGTCCACCGGACAGGGGTCCCACTGAAGCTTTCTTT,CASSPPDRGPTEAFF
TRBJ2-7,TRBV15,.,few,TGTGCCACCAGCATTACTGGAGGGAGAGCCTACGAGCAGTACTTC,CATSITGGRAYEQYF
TRBJ2-2,TRBV4-3,.,.,TGCGCCAGCAGCCAAGACGGCTCTAGCACCGGGGAGCTGTTTTTT,CASSQDGSSTGELFF
TRBJ2-5,TRBV5-1,TRBD2,.,TGCGCCAGCAGCTTTAGGGCGGGAGCGGGAGAAGAGACCCAGTACTTC,CASSFRAGAGEETQYF
TRBJ2-1,TRBV29-1,.,.,TGCAGCGCCTCCATAGGAAATGAGCAGTTCTTC,CSASIGNEQFF
TRBJ2-5,TRBV5-1,.,.,TGCGCCAGCAGCGGGTCGCGCGGGGCGGGTATAGAGACCCAGTACTTC,CASSGSRGAGIETQYF
TRBJ2-1,TRBV2,.,.,TGTGCCAGCATAAGTAAGAATGAGCAGTTCTTC,CASISKNEQFF
TRBJ2-3,TRBV4-3,TRBD2,.,TGCGCCAGCAGCCGAGCGGGAGTTGGGAGCGCAGATACGCAGTATTTT,CASSRAGVGSADTQYF
TRBJ1-3,TRBV7-2,.,.,TGTGCCAGCAGCCTCGGCTTCCTAGGAAACATCATATATTTT,CASSLGFLGNIIYF
TRBJ1-1,TRBV7-6,TRBD1,.,TGTGCCAGCAGCTCACGGGACAGCCTTTCGAACACTGAAGCTTTCTTT,CASSSRDSLSNTEAFF
TRBJ2-1,TRBV7-9,.,once,TGTGCCAGCAGCTTAGGTCCCCCGAAAGCAGGGTCCAATGAGCAGTTCTTC,CASSLGPPKAGSNEQFF
TRBJ2-7,TRBV11-2,.,once,TGTGCCAGCAGCTCATTGGTGAATCCCTACGAGCAGTACTTC,CASSSLVNPYEQYF
TRBJ2-5,TRBV25-1,.,.,TGTGCCAGCAGGGAAGGAGAGACCCAGTACTTC,CASREGETQYF
TRBJ2-1,TRBV7-2,.,once,TGTGCCAGCGGAACGGGTCAGGGCCGGAATGAGCAGTTCTTC,CASGTGQGRNEQFF
TRBJ2-1,TRBV4-3,TRBD2,.,TGCGCCAGCAGCCAAGAGCAACAGATAGCGGGAGGTGAGCAGTTCTTC,CASSQEQQIAGGEQFF
TRBJ1-5,TRBV27,.,few,TGTGCCAGCAGTTCTAGGGACTTCTATCAGCCCCAGCATTTT,CASSSRDFYQPQHF
TRBJ1-1,TRBV5-4,.,few,TGTGCCAGCAGCTTTTACAGCACTGAAGCTTTCTTT,CASSFYSTEAFF
TRBJ2-3,TRBV13,TRBD1,.,TGTGCCAGCAGCTTAGTGTCGACAGGGAGCACAGATACGCAGTATTTT,CASSLVSTGSTDTQYF
TRBJ1-4,TRBV25-1,.,.,TGTGCCAGCAGTAGGCCTAATGAAAAACTGTTTTTT,CASSRPNEKLFF
TRBJ1-3,TRBV28,.,.,TGTGCCAGCAGTTTACCCCCTCGGGGGTTCCTCTCTGGAAACACCATATATTTT,CASSLPPRGFLSGNTIYF
TRBJ2-5,TRBV18,TRBD2,.,TGTGCCAGCTCACCATGGGGAGGGTCTGATGAGACCCAGTACTTC,CASSPWGGSDETQYF
TRBJ2-5,TRBV7-9,.,few,TGTGCCAGCAGCTTATGGTACAGGGCTCTTCTGGAGACCCAGTACTTC,CASSLWYRALLETQYF
TRBJ2-1,TRBV2,.,.,TGTGCCAGCAGTGATCCCGGGAGAGAGCAGTTCTTC,CASSDPGREQFF
TRBJ1-5,TRBV2,TRBD1,.,TGTGCCAGCAGTGGACAGGGTTCAAGGAATCAGCCCCAGCATTTT,CASSGQGSRNQPQHF
TRBJ1-5,TRBV4-1,.,.,TGCGCCAGCAGCCCCCGGGGGGACGGTTGGGATAATCAGCCCCAGCATTTT,CASSPRGDGWDNQPQHF
TRBJ1-4,TRBV19,.,.,TGTGCCAGTAGTATAAGGAAAGGGGGTGAAAAACTGTTTTTT,CASSIRKGGEKLFF
TRBJ2-3,TRBV27,TRBD2,.,TGTGCCAGCAGAACCGCGGTTGGGGTCGGGAGGTATACGCAGTATTTT,CASRTAVGVGRYTQYF
TRBJ2-7,TRBV2,.,once,TGTGCCAGCAGATTTGGCAGGAGATACGAGCAGTACTTC,CASRFGRRYEQYF
TRBJ2-7,TRBV9,.,.,TGTGCCAGCAGCGTAGTACCTAGCTCGGTGTACGAGCAGTACTTC,CASSVVPSSVYEQYF
TRBJ2-2,TRBV6-1,.,.,TGTGCCAGCAGCGTAAGAGGATCGGACACCGGGGAGCTGTTTTTT,CASSVRGSDTGELFF
TRBJ2-7,TRBV7-6,.,.,TGTGCCAGCAGCGACAGTAACGAGCAGTACTTC,CASSDSNEQYF
TRBJ2-2,TRBV7-2,.,.,TGTGCCAGCAGCTTAGCTGCCGGAGCGAACACCGGGGAGCTGTTTTTT,CASSLAAGANTGELFF
TRBJ2-1,TRBV11-3,TRBD1,.,TGTGCCAGCAGCACCCTCGGGACAGGGGCCTACAATGAGCAGTTCTTC,CASSTLGTGAYNEQFF
TRBJ1-2,TRBV7-9,TRBD1,.,TGTGCCAGCAGCTTATCCGGACAGGTGTTCGTTGGCTACACCTTC,CASSLSGQVFVGYTF
TRBJ2-1,TRBV27,.,.,TGTGCCAGCAGCCCCCCGTGGAGCAATGAGCAGTTCTTC,CASSPPWSNEQFF
TRBJ1-4,TRBV6-5,TRBD1,.,TGTGCCAGCAGTCGTCGACAGGGTACTAATGAAAAACTGTTTTTT,CASSRRQGTNEKLFF
TRBJ2-3,TRBV19,TRBD2,.,TGTGCCAGTAGTATATTTGGAGCGGGAGTTCCAGATACGCAGTATTTT,CASSIFGAGVPDTQYF
TRBJ2-5,TRBV7-7,TRBD2,.,TGTGCCAGCAGCTTACTAGCGGGAGGGCCGGTAGAGACCCAGTACTTC,CASSLLAGGPVETQYF